This T cell receptor (beta chain) was obtained from a study of cytomegalovirus exposure and HLA in healthy donors. Whole-study findings and limits: Earlier analysis yielded a pattern in which most TCR beta V segments were productive about 90% or about 30% of the time. When a later analysis compared HLA-associated TCR beta chains with equally common others, the HLA-associated chains turned out to be more clonally expanded and to have lower generation probabilities.

There are 14 residues in the CDR3. Per the germline V gene, CDR1 is LGHNA and CDR2 is YSLEER. Trimming stripped 1 base from V and 0 bases from J, with 6 bases between. A remark on this clone: Its antigen is undetermined.

The PCR made use of 60 Vbeta and 13 Jbeta primers. Profiled with immunoSEQ multiplex PCR; TCRdb holds only in-frame clones, not every one. The sample yields fewer than 130,000 clones, 79% seen once. This chain links TRBV4-3 with TRBJ1-1; D not certain. The specimen was PBMCs. This TCR was recovered from a woman aged 40 to 55 in good health and CMV-seronegative. The CDR3 protein is CASSQGLMNTEAFF. CDR3 DNA sequence: TGCGCCAGCAGCCAAGGACTCATGAACACTGAAGCTTTCTTT.